These 7 T cell receptor beta chains originate from one sample sequenced in a study of T cell repertoires in cytomegalovirus infection. TCRdb recomputed calls from the reads with MiXCR, one row per CDR3 protein. The sample lists 75,000 to 100,000 distinct CDR3 sequences; about half were seen once. These receptors are not linked to any known antigen. This sample comprised CD8+ T cells from cultured PBMCs, obtained from culture after CMV antigen stimulation. The receptors were sampled from a human donor in good health (CMV status not recorded). Some clones in this sample may be carry-over from other donors' samples.

The rearrangement joins TRBV4-2 to TRBJ1-5; D is ambiguous. The CDR3 covers 13 residues. CDR1 is LGHNA, CDR2 YNFKEQ, per germline. V lost 0 bases, J lost 2 bases, and 2 bases lay in between. The CDR3 loop is CASSQERNQPQHF. DNA for the CDR3: TGTGCCAGCAGCCAAGAACGCAATCAGCCCCAGCATTTT.

The CDR3 here is CASTPKGRAGELFF. The CDR3 region has the DNA TGTGCCTCTACCCCGAAGGGAAGGGCAGGGGAGCTGTTTTTT. This chain links TRBV7-4 with TRBJ2-2; D ambiguous. Looked up from germline, CDR1 is SGHVT and CDR2 is SQSDAQ. This CDR3 region has 14 residues. V lost 11 bases and J 8 bases, leaving 21 bases between the germline ends.

This clonotype turned up a few times. V usage is TRBV5-6 and J usage is TRBJ1-1; no reliable D call. Per the germline V gene, CDR1 is SGHDT and CDR2 is YYEEEE. V gave up 5 bases and J gave up 8 bases, with 10 bases separating them. CDR3 size: 11 residues. DNA of the CDR3: TGTGCCAGCAGTAAGACTTACGAAGCTTTCTTT. The encoded protein is CASSKTYEAFF.

This chain links TRBV6-1 with TRBJ1-5; D not resolved. V lost 3 bases and J 7 bases, leaving 1 base between the germline ends. Germline lookup yields CDR1 MNHNS and CDR2 SASEGT. There are 10 residues in the CDR3. The chain's CDR3 is CASSEQPQHF. As DNA, the CDR3 is TGTGCCAGCAGTGAGCAGCCCCAGCATTTT.

The chain joins TRBV7-8 to TRBJ2-1; no clear D gene. The CDR3 sequence is 19 residues long. Germline V gene sequence: CDR1 SGHVS, CDR2 FQNEAQ. V lost 3 bases to trimming and J lost 4 bases, with 25 bases between them. CDR3 DNA sequence: TGTGCCAGCAGCTTGAGTCTGGATTTGGCCGTGGGGAAATACAATGAGCAGTTCTTC. It yields the protein CASSLSLDLAVGKYNEQFF.

V usage is TRBV19 and J usage is TRBJ2-6; TRBD1 or TRBD2 may be the D gene (5 bases each). V lost 3 bases and J 4 bases, leaving 19 bases between the germline ends. Germline CDR1 and CDR2: LNHDA and SQIVND (reference sequence). The CDR3 runs 18 residues. The CDR3 region is CASSISLLEGPGANVLTF. Here the CDR3 DNA reads TGTGCCAGTAGTATCTCACTCCTCGAGGGGCCAGGGGCCAACGTCCTGACTTTC.

CDR3 sequence (DNA): TGTGCCAGCAGCCTAACTAGCGCCCGCACAGATACGCAGTATTTT. It specifies CASSLTSARTDTQYF. This sequence joins TRBV28 and TRBJ2-3; 7 bases fit TRBD2. V lost 6 bases to trimming and J lost 1 base; unmatched junction nucleotides: 7. The CDR3 runs 15 residues. CDR1 MDHEN and CDR2 SYDVKM come from the germline V gene.